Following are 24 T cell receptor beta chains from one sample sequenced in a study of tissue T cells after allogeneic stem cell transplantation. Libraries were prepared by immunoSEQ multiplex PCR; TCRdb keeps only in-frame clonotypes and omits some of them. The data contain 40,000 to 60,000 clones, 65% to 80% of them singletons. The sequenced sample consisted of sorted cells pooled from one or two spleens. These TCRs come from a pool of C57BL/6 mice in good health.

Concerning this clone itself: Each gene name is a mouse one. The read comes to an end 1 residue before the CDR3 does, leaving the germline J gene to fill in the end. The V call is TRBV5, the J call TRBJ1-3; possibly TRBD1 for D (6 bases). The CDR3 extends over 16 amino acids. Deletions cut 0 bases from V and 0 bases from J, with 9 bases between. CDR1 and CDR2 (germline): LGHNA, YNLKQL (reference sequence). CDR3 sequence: CASSQDGQNSGNTLYF. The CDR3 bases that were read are TGTGCCAGCAGCCAAGACGGACAGAATTCTGGAAATACGCTCTAT.

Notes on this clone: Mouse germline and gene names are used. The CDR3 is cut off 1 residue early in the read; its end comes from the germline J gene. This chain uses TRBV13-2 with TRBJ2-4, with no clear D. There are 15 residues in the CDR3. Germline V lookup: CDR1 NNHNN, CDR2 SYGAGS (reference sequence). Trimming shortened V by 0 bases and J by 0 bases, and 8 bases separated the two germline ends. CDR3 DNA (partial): TGTGCCAGCGGTGATGCACCAGGTAGTCAAAACACCTTGTAC. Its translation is CASGDAPGSQNTLY. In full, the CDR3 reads CASGDAPGSQNTLYF.

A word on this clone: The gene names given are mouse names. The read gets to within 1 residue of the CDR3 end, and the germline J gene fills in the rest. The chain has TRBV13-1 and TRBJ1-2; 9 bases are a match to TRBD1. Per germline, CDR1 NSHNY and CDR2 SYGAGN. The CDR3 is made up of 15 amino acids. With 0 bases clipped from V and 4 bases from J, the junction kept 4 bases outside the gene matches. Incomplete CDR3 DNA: TGTGCCAGCAGTGATGCTGGGACAGGGACCTCCGACTACACC. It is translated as CASSDAGTGTSDYT. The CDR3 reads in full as CASSDAGTGTSDYTF.

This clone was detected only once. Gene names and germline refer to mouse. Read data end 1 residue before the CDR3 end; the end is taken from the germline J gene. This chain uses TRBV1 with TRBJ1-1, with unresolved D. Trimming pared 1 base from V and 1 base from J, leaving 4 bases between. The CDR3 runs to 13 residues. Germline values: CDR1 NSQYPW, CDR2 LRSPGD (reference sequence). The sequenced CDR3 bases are TGCACCTGCAGTGCAGCCGGGAACACAGAAGTCTTC. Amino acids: CTCSAAGNTEVF. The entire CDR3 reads CTCSAAGNTEVFF.

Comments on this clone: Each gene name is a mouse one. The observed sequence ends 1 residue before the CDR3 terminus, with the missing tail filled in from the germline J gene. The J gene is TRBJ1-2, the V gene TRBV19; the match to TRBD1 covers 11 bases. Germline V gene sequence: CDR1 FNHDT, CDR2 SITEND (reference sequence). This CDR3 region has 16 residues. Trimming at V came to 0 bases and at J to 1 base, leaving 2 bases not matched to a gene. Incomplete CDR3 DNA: TGTGCCAGCAGTATAGGGACAGGGGGCGGAAACTCCGACTACACC. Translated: CASSIGTGGGNSDYT. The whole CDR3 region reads CASSIGTGGGNSDYTF.

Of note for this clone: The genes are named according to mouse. The part of the CDR3 DNA that was read is TGTGCCAGCAGTACCTTGGGACAGCCAAACACAGAAGTCTTC. It specifies CASSTLGQPNTEVF. The full CDR3 sequence reads CASSTLGQPNTEVFF. The rearrangement joins TRBV19 to TRBJ1-1; TRBD1 matches at 7 bases. The CDR3 end falls 1 residue outside the read, so it is completed with the germline J gene. This CDR3 contains 15 residues. After removal of 3 bases from V and 0 bases from J, the junction contained 5 bases not matched to a gene. The germline V gene has CDR1 FNHDT and CDR2 SITEND (reference sequence).

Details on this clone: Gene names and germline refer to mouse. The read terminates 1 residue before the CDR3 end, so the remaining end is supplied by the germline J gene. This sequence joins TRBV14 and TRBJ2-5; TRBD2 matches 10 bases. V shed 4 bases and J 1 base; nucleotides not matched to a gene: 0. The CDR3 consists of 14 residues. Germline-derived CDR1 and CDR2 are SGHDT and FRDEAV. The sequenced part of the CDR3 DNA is TGTGCCAGCAGTGGGACTGGGGACCAAGACACCCAGTAC. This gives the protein CASSGTGDQDTQY. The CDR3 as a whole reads CASSGTGDQDTQYF.

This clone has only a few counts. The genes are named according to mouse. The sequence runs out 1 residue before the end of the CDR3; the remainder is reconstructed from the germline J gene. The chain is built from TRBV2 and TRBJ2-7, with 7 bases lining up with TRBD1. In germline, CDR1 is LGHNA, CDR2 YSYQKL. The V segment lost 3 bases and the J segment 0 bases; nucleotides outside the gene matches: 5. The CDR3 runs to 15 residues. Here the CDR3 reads CASSHPGQSSYEQYF. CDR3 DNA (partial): TGTGCCAGCAGCCATCCGGGACAGAGCTCCTATGAACAGTAC.

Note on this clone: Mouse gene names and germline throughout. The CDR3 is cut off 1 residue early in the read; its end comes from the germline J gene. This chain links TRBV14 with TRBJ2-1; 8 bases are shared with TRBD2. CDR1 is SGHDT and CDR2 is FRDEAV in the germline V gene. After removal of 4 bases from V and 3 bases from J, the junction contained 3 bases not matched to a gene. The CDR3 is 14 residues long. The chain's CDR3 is CASSPTGVYAEQFF. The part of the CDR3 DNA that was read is TGTGCCAGCAGTCCGACTGGGGTCTATGCTGAGCAGTTC. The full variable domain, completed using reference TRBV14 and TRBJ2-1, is EAGVTQSPRYAVLQEGQAVSFWCDPISGHDTLYWYQQPRDQGPQLLVYFRDEAVIDNSQLPSDRFSAVRPKGTNSTLKIQSAKQGDTATYLCASSPTGVYAEQFFGPGTRLTVL.

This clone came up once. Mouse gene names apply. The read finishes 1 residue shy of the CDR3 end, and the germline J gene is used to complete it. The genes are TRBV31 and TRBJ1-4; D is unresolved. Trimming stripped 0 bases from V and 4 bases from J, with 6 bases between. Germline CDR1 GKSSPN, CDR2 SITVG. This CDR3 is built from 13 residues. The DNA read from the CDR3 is TGTGCCTGGAGTCTAAACAGCAACGAAAGATTATTT. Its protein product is CAWSLNSNERLF. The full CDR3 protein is CAWSLNSNERLFF.

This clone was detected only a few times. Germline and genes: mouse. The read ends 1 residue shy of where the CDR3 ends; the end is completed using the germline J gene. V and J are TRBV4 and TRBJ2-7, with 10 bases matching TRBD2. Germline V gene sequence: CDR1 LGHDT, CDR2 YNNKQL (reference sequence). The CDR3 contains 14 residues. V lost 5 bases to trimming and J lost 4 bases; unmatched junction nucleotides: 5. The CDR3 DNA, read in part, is TGTGCCAGCAGCCCCGGGACTGGGGATTATGAACAGTAC. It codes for CASSPGTGDYEQY. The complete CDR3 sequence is CASSPGTGDYEQYF.

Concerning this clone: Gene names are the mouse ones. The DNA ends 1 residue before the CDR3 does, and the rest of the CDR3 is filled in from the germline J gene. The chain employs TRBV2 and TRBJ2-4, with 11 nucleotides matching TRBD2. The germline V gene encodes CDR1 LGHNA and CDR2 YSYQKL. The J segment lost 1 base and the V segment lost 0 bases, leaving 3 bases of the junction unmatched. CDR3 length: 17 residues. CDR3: CASSQDYWGGGQNTLYF. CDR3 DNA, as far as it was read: TGTGCCAGCAGCCAAGATTACTGGGGGGGCGGTCAAAACACCTTGTAC.

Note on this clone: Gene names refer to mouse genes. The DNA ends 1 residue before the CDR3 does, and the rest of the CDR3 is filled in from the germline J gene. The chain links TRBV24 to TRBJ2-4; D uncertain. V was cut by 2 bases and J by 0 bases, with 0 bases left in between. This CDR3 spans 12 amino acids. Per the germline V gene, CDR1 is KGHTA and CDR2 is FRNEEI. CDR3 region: CASSLSQNTLYF. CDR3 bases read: TGTGCCAGCAGTCTGAGTCAAAACACCTTGTAC.

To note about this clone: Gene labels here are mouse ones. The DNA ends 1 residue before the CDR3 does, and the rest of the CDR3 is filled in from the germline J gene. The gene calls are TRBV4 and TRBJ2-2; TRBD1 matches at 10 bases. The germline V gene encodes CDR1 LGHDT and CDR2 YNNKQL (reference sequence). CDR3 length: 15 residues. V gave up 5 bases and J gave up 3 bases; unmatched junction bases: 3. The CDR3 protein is CASSETGGDTGQLYF. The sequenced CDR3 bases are TGTGCCAGCAGCGAGACAGGGGGCGACACCGGGCAGCTCTAC.

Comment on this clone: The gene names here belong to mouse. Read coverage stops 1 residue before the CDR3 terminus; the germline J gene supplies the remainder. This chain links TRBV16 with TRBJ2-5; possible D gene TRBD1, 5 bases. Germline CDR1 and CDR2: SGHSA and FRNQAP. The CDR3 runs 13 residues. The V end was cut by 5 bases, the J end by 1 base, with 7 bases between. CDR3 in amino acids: CASSRGDQDTQYF. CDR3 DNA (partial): TGTGCAAGCAGCCGAGGGGACCAAGACACCCAGTAC.

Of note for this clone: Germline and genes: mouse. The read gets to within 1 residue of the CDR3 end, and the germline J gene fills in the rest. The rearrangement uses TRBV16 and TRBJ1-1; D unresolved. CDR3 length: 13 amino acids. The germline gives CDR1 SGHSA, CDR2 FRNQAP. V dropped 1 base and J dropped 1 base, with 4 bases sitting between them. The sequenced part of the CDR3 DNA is TGTGCAAGCAGCTTAGCCGGAAACACAGAAGTCTTC. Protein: CASSLAGNTEVF. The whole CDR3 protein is CASSLAGNTEVFF.

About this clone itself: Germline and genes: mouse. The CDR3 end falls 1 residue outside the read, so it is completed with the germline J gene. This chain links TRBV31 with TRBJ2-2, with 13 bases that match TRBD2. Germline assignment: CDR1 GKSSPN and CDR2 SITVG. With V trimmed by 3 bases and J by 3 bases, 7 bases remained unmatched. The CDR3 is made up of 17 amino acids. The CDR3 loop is CAWSRGLGGRDTGQLYF. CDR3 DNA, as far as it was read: TGTGCCTGGAGCCGTGGACTGGGGGGGCGGGACACCGGGCAGCTCTAC.

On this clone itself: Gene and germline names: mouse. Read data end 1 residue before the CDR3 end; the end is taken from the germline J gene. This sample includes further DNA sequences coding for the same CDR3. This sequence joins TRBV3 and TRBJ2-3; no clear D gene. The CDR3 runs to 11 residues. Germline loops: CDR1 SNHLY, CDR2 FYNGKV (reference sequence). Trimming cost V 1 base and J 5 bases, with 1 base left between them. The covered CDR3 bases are TGTGCCAGCAGCTTAGGAGAAACGCTGTAT. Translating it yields CASSLGETLY. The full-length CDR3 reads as CASSLGETLYF.

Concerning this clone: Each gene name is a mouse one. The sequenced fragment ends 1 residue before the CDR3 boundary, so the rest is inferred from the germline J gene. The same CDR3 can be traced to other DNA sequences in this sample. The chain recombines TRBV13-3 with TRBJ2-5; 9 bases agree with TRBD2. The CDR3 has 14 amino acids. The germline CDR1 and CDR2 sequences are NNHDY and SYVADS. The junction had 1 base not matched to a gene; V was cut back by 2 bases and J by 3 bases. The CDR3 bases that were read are TGTGCCAGCAGTGACTGGGGGGGTCAAGACACCCAGTAC. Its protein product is CASSDWGGQDTQY. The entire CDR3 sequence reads CASSDWGGQDTQYF.

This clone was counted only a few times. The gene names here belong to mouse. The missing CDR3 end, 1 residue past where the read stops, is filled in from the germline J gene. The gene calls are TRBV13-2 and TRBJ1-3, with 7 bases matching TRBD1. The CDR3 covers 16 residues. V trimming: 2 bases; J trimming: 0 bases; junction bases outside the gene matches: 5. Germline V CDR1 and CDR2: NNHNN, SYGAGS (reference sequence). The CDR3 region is CASGEGQTNSGNTLYF. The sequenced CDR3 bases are TGTGCCAGCGGTGAGGGACAGACTAATTCTGGAAATACGCTCTAT.

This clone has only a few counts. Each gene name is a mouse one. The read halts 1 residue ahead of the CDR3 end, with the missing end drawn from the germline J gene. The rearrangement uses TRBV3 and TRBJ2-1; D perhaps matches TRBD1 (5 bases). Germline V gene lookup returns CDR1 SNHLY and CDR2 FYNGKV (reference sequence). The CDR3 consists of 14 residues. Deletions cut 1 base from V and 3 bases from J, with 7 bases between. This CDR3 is CASSLEGSYAEQFF. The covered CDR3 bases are TGTGCCAGCAGCTTAGAGGGGAGCTATGCTGAGCAGTTC. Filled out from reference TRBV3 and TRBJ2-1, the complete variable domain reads GPKVLQIPSHQIIDMGQMVTLNCDPVSNHLYFYWYKQILGQQMEFLVNFYNGKVMEKSKLFKDQFSVERPDGSYFTLKIQPTALEDSAVYFCASSLEGSYAEQFFGPGTRLTVL.

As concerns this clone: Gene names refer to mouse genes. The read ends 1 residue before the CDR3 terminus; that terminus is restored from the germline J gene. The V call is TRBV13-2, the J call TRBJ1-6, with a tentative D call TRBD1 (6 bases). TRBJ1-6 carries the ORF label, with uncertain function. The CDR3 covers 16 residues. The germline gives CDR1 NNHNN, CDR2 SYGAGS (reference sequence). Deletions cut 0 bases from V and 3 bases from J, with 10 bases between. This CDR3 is CASGDAWDNYNSPLYF. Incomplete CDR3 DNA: TGTGCCAGCGGTGATGCTTGGGACAACTATAATTCGCCCCTCTAC.

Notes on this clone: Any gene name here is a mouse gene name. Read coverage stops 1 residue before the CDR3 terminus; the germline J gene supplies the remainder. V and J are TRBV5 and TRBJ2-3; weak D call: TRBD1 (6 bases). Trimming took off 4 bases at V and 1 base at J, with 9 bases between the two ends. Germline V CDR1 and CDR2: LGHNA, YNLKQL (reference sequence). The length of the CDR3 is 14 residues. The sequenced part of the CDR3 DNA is TGTGCCAGCAGCCCACAGGGAGGTGCAGAAACGCTGTAT. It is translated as CASSPQGGAETLY. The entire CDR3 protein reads CASSPQGGAETLYF.

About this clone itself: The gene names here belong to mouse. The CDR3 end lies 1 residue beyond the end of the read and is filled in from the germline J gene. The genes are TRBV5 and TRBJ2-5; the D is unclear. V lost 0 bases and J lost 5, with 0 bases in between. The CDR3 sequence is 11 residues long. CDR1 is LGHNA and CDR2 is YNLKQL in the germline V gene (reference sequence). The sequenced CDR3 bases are TGTGCCAGCAGCCAAGAAGACACCCAGTAC. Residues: CASSQEDTQY. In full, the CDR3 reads CASSQEDTQYF.